The 4 T cell receptor beta chains below were found in one sample sequenced in a study of cytomegalovirus exposure and HLA in healthy donors. The PCR made use of 60 Vbeta and 13 Jbeta primers. Repertoires were generated with immunoSEQ multiplex PCR, while TCRdb's copy carries only in-frame clones and drops some. Seen here are approximately 160,000 clones, about four fifths observed once, and the top ten hold 4% to 6%. The source material was PBMCs. The receptors here all came from a man aged 18 to 29 in good health and CMV-seronegative.

V usage is TRBV5-1 and J usage is TRBJ1-1; D is ambiguous. The CDR3 spans 15 residues. V lost 3 bases, J lost 1 base, and 13 bases lay in between. Germline values: CDR1 SGHRS, CDR2 YFSETQ. CDR3 region: CASSWEEGPNTEAFF. CDR3 DNA: TGCGCCAGCAGCTGGGAAGAGGGTCCGAACACTGAAGCTTTCTTT.

V is TRBV6-5 and J is TRBJ2-1, with 7 bases fitting TRBD1. The J segment lost 4 bases and the V segment lost 2 bases, leaving 8 bases of the junction unmatched. Germline assignment: CDR1 MNHEY and CDR2 SVGAGI. This CDR3 has 16 residues. The CDR3 region has the DNA TGTGCCAGCAGTTACGAAGTGACAGGGCCATACAATGAGCAGTTCTTC. Translated, it gives CASSYEVTGPYNEQFF.

The chain recombines TRBV19 with TRBJ2-3; the D gene is possibly TRBD1 (5 bases). With 5 bases removed from V and 2 bases from J, the gap between germline ends came to 11 bases. CDR1 and CDR2 from the germline V gene are LNHDA and SQIVND (reference sequence). This CDR3 contains 14 residues. Here the CDR3 reads CASSPWTPTDTQYF. The CDR3 nucleotides are TGTGCCAGTAGTCCTTGGACACCCACAGATACGCAGTATTTT.

The rearrangement uses TRBV7-9 and TRBJ2-6, with TRBD1 as a possible D gene (5 bases). V was trimmed by 4 bases and J by 0 bases, leaving 19 bases between them. This CDR3 has 19 amino acids. Per germline, CDR1 SEHNR and CDR2 FQNEAQ (reference sequence). In DNA form, the CDR3 reads TGTGCCAGCAGCTACTTAGGCGGCTTCAGGGACTCTGGGGCCAACGTCCTGACTTTC. Its protein product is CASSYLGGFRDSGANVLTF.